These T cell receptor beta chains were read from a single sample in a study of T cell responses to AZD1222 COVID-19 vaccine. Here immunoSEQ multiplex PCR was the method, and the copy in TCRdb shows in-frame clones only, minus some. The profile shows under 130,000 clones, 70% to 90% of them singletons. The sample was peripheral blood, taken on day 0 of AZD1222 vaccination. The receptors stem from an adult in good health. Both conserved end residues are part of each CDR3. D genes are given only for firm matches. The size field is filled for only some rows; it gives once, few, many or a size class.

j_call	v_call	d_call	clone_size	cdr3_aa	cdr3_nt
TRBJ2-1	TRBV7-2	TRBD1	.	CASSPGQGATARSSEQFF	TGTGCCAGCAGCCCCGGACAGGGGGCGACCGCCAGGAGTAGTGAGCAGTTCTTC
TRBJ2-5	TRBV7-9	TRBD1	.	CASSLEGQGRETQYF	TGTGCCAGCAGCTTAGAGGGACAGGGGCGGGAGACCCAGTACTTC
TRBJ1-4	TRBV5-5	TRBD1	.	CASSPAGGTGGEKLFF	TGTGCCAGCAGCCCGGCAGGGGGAACTGGGGGCGAAAAACTGTTTTTT
TRBJ2-1	TRBV5-1	TRBD2	.	CASSTSGGYNEQFF	TGCGCCAGCAGCACTAGCGGGGGTTACAATGAGCAGTTCTTC
TRBJ1-5	TRBV18	.	.	CASSPDTERPQHF	TGTGCCAGCTCACCGGACACCGAGCGGCCCCAGCATTTT
TRBJ2-2	TRBV27	.	.	CASSLFPGRNTGELFF	TGTGCCAGCAGTTTATTCCCAGGCCGGAACACCGGGGAGCTGTTTTTT
TRBJ2-3	TRBV9	.	.	CASSEGSTLSTDTQYF	TGTGCCAGCAGCGAGGGGTCGACCCTAAGCACAGATACGCAGTATTTT
TRBJ1-1	TRBV24-1	.	.	CATSDSPTLGRDTEAFF	TGTGCCACCAGTGATTCGCCTACATTGGGTAGGGACACTGAAGCTTTCTTT
TRBJ2-7	TRBV19	.	once	CASSMGGGRSYEQYF	TGTGCCAGTAGTATGGGAGGGGGCCGAAGCTACGAGCAGTACTTC
TRBJ2-7	TRBV7-2	.	.	CASSPAVVHEQYF	TGTGCCAGCAGCCCAGCGGTGGTCCACGAGCAGTACTTC
TRBJ1-6	TRBV5-1	.	.	CASSLADGFNSPLHF	TGCGCCAGCAGCTTGGCCGACGGGTTTAATTCACCCCTCCACTTT
TRBJ1-3	TRBV15	.	.	CATSWAGTPGNTIYF	TGTGCCACCAGCTGGGCCGGGACACCGGGAAACACCATATATTTT
TRBJ2-7	TRBV28	.	.	CASISQGYEQYF	TGTGCCAGCATTTCCCAGGGTTACGAGCAGTACTTC
TRBJ2-7	TRBV6-1	TRBD1	.	CASSEDRGEEQYF	TGTGCCAGCAGTGAGGACAGGGGAGAAGAGCAGTACTTC
TRBJ2-3	TRBV7-8	.	.	CASSIPSPSGTDTQYF	TGTGCCAGCAGCATACCCAGTCCTAGCGGCACAGATACGCAGTATTTT
TRBJ1-3	TRBV7-8	TRBD1	.	CASSFQPPGQIYF	TGTGCCAGCAGCTTCCAGCCCCCGGGACAGATATATTTT
TRBJ1-2	TRBV6-5	TRBD1	once	CASNPDRGRHGYTF	TGTGCCAGCAACCCGGACAGGGGGCGTCATGGCTACACCTTC
TRBJ2-3	TRBV6-4	TRBD1	.	CASSVSQGAGDTQYF	TGTGCCAGCAGTGTTTCACAGGGGGCCGGAGATACGCAGTATTTT
TRBJ2-5	TRBV7-2	.	.	CASSFGSETQYF	TGTGCCAGCAGCTTTGGGTCCGAGACCCAGTACTTC
TRBJ2-7	TRBV2	TRBD1	.	CASSEVGTGGRYEQYF	TGTGCCAGCAGTGAAGTGGGGACAGGGGGTAGGTACGAGCAGTACTTC
TRBJ2-7	TRBV28	.	.	CASSSVHTGSYEQYF	TGTGCCAGCAGTTCAGTCCATACAGGGAGCTACGAGCAGTACTTC
TRBJ2-1	TRBV27	.	.	CASSPYPGALSNEQFF	TGTGCCAGCAGCCCTTACCCGGGGGCCCTTAGCAATGAGCAGTTCTTC
TRBJ1-4	TRBV11-3	.	.	CASSHFSTNEKLFF	TGTGCCAGCAGCCACTTCTCAACTAATGAAAAACTGTTTTTT
TRBJ2-3	TRBV15	TRBD2	.	CATSRGLAGNTDTQYF	TGTGCCACCAGCCGAGGACTAGCGGGGAATACAGATACGCAGTATTTT
TRBJ1-5	TRBV5-6	TRBD1	.	CASSTTGQGDQPQHF	TGTGCCAGCAGCACAACGGGACAGGGGGATCAGCCCCAGCATTTT
TRBJ1-5	TRBV18	.	.	CASSPYGDSGNQPQHF	TGTGCCAGCTCACCCTATGGGGACTCCGGCAATCAGCCCCAGCATTTT
TRBJ1-6	TRBV3-1/TRBV3-2	.	.	CASSQDRVEVGSPLHF	TGTGCCAGCAGCCAAGATCGGGTAGAGGTGGGATCACCCCTCCACTTT
TRBJ2-7	TRBV7-9	.	.	CASSYDGYEQYF	TGTGCCAGCAGCTATGACGGCTACGAGCAGTACTTC
TRBJ1-6	TRBV2	.	.	CASSEGLPYNSPLHF	TGTGCCAGCAGTGAAGGGCTGCCTTATAATTCACCCCTCCACTTT
TRBJ1-1	TRBV27	.	.	CASSSTLPGAAEAFF	TGTGCCAGCAGTTCAACTTTGCCGGGGGCGGCTGAAGCTTTCTTT
TRBJ1-6	TRBV6-6	TRBD1	.	CASSYAGTGGIPYNSPLHF	TGTGCCAGCAGCTACGCCGGGACAGGGGGCATCCCCTATAATTCACCCCTCCACTTT
TRBJ2-3	TRBV9	.	.	CASSVQSRDTQYF	TGTGCCAGCAGCGTACAGAGTAGAGATACGCAGTATTTT
TRBJ2-1	TRBV5-1	TRBD2	.	CASSPSTSAGSYNEQFF	TGCGCCAGCAGCCCTTCGACTAGCGCTGGCTCCTACAATGAGCAGTTCTTC
TRBJ2-7	TRBV3-1/TRBV3-2	.	.	CASSLRYEQYF	TGTGCCAGCTCCCTCAGGTACGAGCAGTACTTC
TRBJ1-2	TRBV25-1	.	.	CASSDEVLMRGYTF	TGTGCCAGCAGTGACGAAGTGTTAATGCGTGGCTACACCTTC